This T cell receptor (beta chain) came from a study of regulatory T cells in long-lasting Graves disease. V lost 1 base to trimming and J lost 2 bases, with 12 bases between them. Germline CDR1 and CDR2: SGHVS and FQNEAQ. The CDR3 is made up of 16 amino acids. Combining iRepertoire HTBI primers with Arm-PCR of CDR3 regions, the authors built TCR beta libraries. TCRdb used MiXCR to reprocess the multiplex PCR reads, holding one entry per CDR3 protein. The sample includes about 540,000 distinct CDR3 sequences, approximately 12% of them seen just once. Time point specified: newly diagnosed GD, antithyroid drugs for less than 3 months. PBMC RNA served as the TCR library source. American Thyroid Association guidelines served as the basis for diagnosing Graves' disease. Many counts were recorded for this clonotype. The same sample was also studied in work on T cells in Graves' hyperthyroidism and ophthalmopathy. This second report adds: Using the HTBI primer set, a first-round RT-PCR was run on the TCR CDR3. Most clonotypes that expanded in the thyroid above 0.001 also showed up in blood.

The rearrangement links TRBV7-8 to TRBJ2-1; D might be TRBD2 (6 bases). The TCR comes from a man aged 30-40 years with Graves disease. The sequencing here drew on peripheral blood mononuclear cells (PBMCs), taken at new diagnosis, from a patient treated with antithyroid drugs. This chain's CDR3 is CASSLVPGLTYNEQFF. The CDR3 DNA reads as TGTGCCAGCAGCTTAGTGCCGGGACTCACCTACAATGAGCAGTTCTTC.